This T cell receptor beta chain is from a study of identical twins. V was pared by 2 bases and J by 6 bases, with 6 bases of the junction left unmatched. The germline gives CDR1 SGHVS, CDR2 FQNEAQ. The CDR3 runs 15 residues. TCRdb re-analysed the 5' RACE reads in MiXCR, keeping a single row per CDR3 protein. The repertoire consists of 250,000 or so distinct CDR3 sequences, with about 8% occurring once and the leading ten covering 3%. The data also belong to a second study, concerning yellow fever vaccine responses in identical twins.

The sequence was collected from a woman aged 18-29 years in good health. Sequenced sample: CD8+ T cells sorted from blood. The chain combines TRBV7-8 with TRBJ2-3; TRBD2 aligns across 9 bases. In DNA form, the CDR3 reads TGTGCCAGCAGCTTACGGCGGGGGGGCCTGGATACGCAGTATTTT. Residues: CASSLRRGGLDTQYF. Filled out from reference TRBV7-8 and TRBJ2-3, the complete variable domain reads GAGVSQSPRYKVAKRGQDVALRCDPISGHVSLFWYQQALGQGPEFLTYFQNEAQLDKSGLPSDRFFAERPEGSVSTLKIQRTQQEDSAVYLCASSLRRGGLDTQYFGPGTRLTVL.